Presented here are 8 T cell receptor beta chains from one specimen sequenced in a study of blood T cells in healthy people across ages. Then a second PCR, running roughly 7 to 11 cycles, was carried out with a sample-barcoded 5' primer and a J-beta primer mix. TCRdb re-analysed the 5' RACE reads in MiXCR, keeping a single row per CDR3 protein. The sample shows approximately 1,000,000 distinct CDR3 sequences, less than 45% of them seen only once. The material sequenced was blood. The receptor set was obtained from a man aged 18 to 29 in good health.

A remark on this clonotype: Germline is not matched at one junction end, which may reflect a read error. The chain joins TRBV3-1 to TRBJ1-5, with D hard to call. This CDR3 has 14 residues. Germline V gives CDR1 LGHDT, CDR2 YNNKEL (reference sequence). The CDR3 protein is CANSRTLSAQPQHF. In DNA, the CDR3 is TGTGCCAACAGCCGGACCCTTAGCGCTCAGCCCCAGCATTTT.

The rearrangement links TRBV6-1 to TRBJ1-1, with D unclear. The germline gives CDR1 MNHNS, CDR2 SASEGT. Between the trimmed V and J ends, which lost 4 bases and 4 bases, there was a span of 13 bases. CDR3 size: 14 residues. The CDR3 bases are TGTGCCAGCAGTGGAGGGATACGGGGCACTGAAGCTTTCTTT. Protein: CASSGGIRGTEAFF.

The rearrangement uses TRBV3-1 and TRBJ2-1; TRBD1 or TRBD2 may be the D gene (5 bases each). The germline V gene has CDR1 LGHDT and CDR2 YNNKEL (reference sequence). V shed 0 bases and J shed 4 bases, with 13 bases lying between them. The CDR3 consists of 16 residues. The CDR3 region is CASSQDGAKGYNEQFF. As DNA, the CDR3 is TGTGCCAGCAGCCAAGACGGGGCGAAGGGTTACAATGAGCAGTTCTTC.

This clonotype was counted many times. This chain links TRBV12-3 or TRBV12-4 with TRBJ1-4; D is unclear. The CDR3 consists of 11 residues. V lost 3 bases and J 8 bases, leaving 4 bases between the germline ends. CDR3 sequence: CASSFHEKLFF. CDR3 nucleotide sequence: TGTGCCAGCAGTTTTCACGAAAAACTGTTTTTT.

The V gene is TRBV20-1, the J gene TRBJ1-6; the match to TRBD1 covers 7 bases. The CDR3 covers 12 residues. V dropped 8 bases and J dropped 6; count of bases not matched to a gene: 4. Germline values: CDR1 DFQATT, CDR2 SNEGSKA (reference sequence). The CDR3 loop reads CSTQGGNSPLHF. DNA of the CDR3: TGCAGTACGCAGGGGGGTAATTCACCCCTCCACTTT.

This clonotype was counted ten times or more. The chain's CDR3 is CASSQDLAGGSYEQYF. The CDR3 nucleotides are TGCGCCAGCAGCCAAGATCTAGCGGGGGGTTCCTACGAGCAGTACTTC. The chain couples TRBV4-3 to TRBJ2-7; TRBD2 aligns across 11 bases. Germline V gene lookup returns CDR1 LGHNA and CDR2 YSLEER. The CDR3 extends over 16 amino acids. V lost 0 bases, J lost 1 base, and 2 bases stayed unmatched.

This clonotype was counted a single time. The chain couples TRBV7-9 to TRBJ1-6; D is ambiguous. V gave up 5 bases and J gave up 8 bases, with 13 bases separating them. In germline, CDR1 is SEHNR, CDR2 FQNEAQ (reference sequence). The CDR3 loop spans 14 amino acids. The CDR3 DNA reads TGTGCCAGCAGCGTTGACCGGATAGATTCACCCCTCCACTTT. Protein: CASSVDRIDSPLHF. Full variable domain (remainder filled in from reference TRBV7-9 and TRBJ1-6): DTGVSQNPRHKITKRGQNVTFRCDPISEHNRLYWYRQTLGQGPEFLTYFQNEAQLEKSRLLSDRFSAERPKGSFSTLEIQRTEQGDSAMYLCASSVDRIDSPLHFGNGTRLTVT.

This clonotype was picked up a small number of times. The chain is built from TRBV20-1 and TRBJ1-1; possibly TRBD1 for D (6 bases). The ends were cut back, 0 bases at V and 3 bases at J, with 11 bases in the middle. Germline lookup yields CDR1 DFQATT and CDR2 SNEGSKA (reference sequence). This CDR3 is built from 14 residues. The CDR3 DNA reads as TGCAGTGCTAGAGAGTCGGCAGGGGACACTGAAGCTTTCTTT. Its protein product is CSARESAGDTEAFF.